Each of the 21 T cell receptor beta chains below was sequenced from the same sample in a study of blood T cells in healthy people across ages. It was with a sample-barcoded 5' primer and a J-beta primer mix that a second PCR of about 6 to 11 cycles was run. TCRdb used MiXCR to reprocess the 5' RACE reads, holding one entry per CDR3 protein. The repertoire has approximately 960,000 distinct CDR3 sequences, almost 30% of them found once; the top ten carry 10%. The sample also formed part of further work on T cells of mothers and their children.

Sequenced material: blood. The receptors originated from a woman aged 40 to 55 in good health.

This chain joins TRBV4-3 and TRBJ2-5, with 9 bases lining up with TRBD2. Germline V gives CDR1 LGHNA, CDR2 YSLEER. This CDR3 contains 15 residues. After removal of 0 bases from V and 5 bases from J, the junction contained 4 bases not matched to a gene. This CDR3 reads CASSQEGGGAETQYF. The CDR3, as DNA: TGCGCCAGCAGCCAAGAGGGCGGGGGGGCGGAGACCCAGTACTTC.

This clonotype was observed a handful of times. This chain joins TRBV7-2 and TRBJ2-7; 7 nucleotides align to TRBD2. J lost 3 bases, V lost 5 bases, and 4 bases had no gene match. The germline CDR1 and CDR2 sequences are SGHTA and FQGNSA. The CDR3 extends over 13 amino acids. This chain's CDR3 is CASSRWTSYEQYF. CDR3 nucleotide sequence: TGTGCCAGCAGCCGCTGGACTAGCTACGAGCAGTACTTC.

This clonotype was recorded a few times. This chain connects TRBV3-1 to TRBJ2-7; D remains ambiguous. V dropped 5 bases and J dropped 2 bases, with 16 bases sitting between them. Germline CDR1 reads LGHDT; CDR2 reads YNNKEL (reference sequence). The CDR3 contains 15 residues. The CDR3 region has the DNA TGTGCCAGCAGCACAAATTTAGGGCTGACCTACGAGCAGTACTTC. Translating gives CASSTNLGLTYEQYF.

With respect to this clonotype: A junction boundary mismatches the germline segment, possibly from a read error. This chain links TRBV20-1 with TRBJ2-1; 8 bases map to TRBD2. CDR3 length: 15 residues. Germline loops: CDR1 DFQATT, CDR2 SNEGSKA (reference sequence). This chain's CDR3 is CNAIGAGGLENEQFF. CDR3 in DNA: TGCAATGCTATTGGTGCGGGGGGCCTTGAAAATGAGCAGTTCTTC.

This clonotype showed up many times. A much larger clone sits a single nucleotide away, making a read error possible. The chain employs TRBV29-1 and TRBJ2-4; D is possibly TRBD1 or TRBD2 (5 bases each). Looked up from germline, CDR1 is SQVTM and CDR2 is ANQGSEA. The CDR3 contains 13 residues. The V end lost 7 bases, the J end lost 13 bases, and 23 bases lay between the germline ends. The CDR3 reads CSEGPLEIDEQYF. As DNA, the CDR3 is TGCAGCGAGGGACCACTGGAGATCGATGAGCAGTACTTC.

This clonotype has ten or more counts. The rearrangement links TRBV20-1 to TRBJ2-3, with no clear D. With 6 bases removed from V and 3 bases from J, the gap between germline ends came to 13 bases. From germline, CDR1 is DFQATT and CDR2 SNEGSKA (reference sequence). This CDR3 contains 13 residues. Written as DNA, the CDR3 is TGCAGTGCCAAACAACTATCAACAGATACGCAGTATTTT. This encodes CSAKQLSTDTQYF.

V gene TRBV7-9 combines with J gene TRBJ2-3; D tentatively fits TRBD1 or TRBD2 (5 bases each). Germline V CDR1 and CDR2: SEHNR, FQNEAQ (reference sequence). With 7 bases removed from V and 3 bases from J, the gap between germline ends came to 14 bases. This CDR3 contains 14 residues. The CDR3 nucleotides read TGTGCCAGCATGGGGGACGGGAATACAGATACGCAGTATTTT. Amino acid sequence: CASMGDGNTDTQYF.

About this clonotype: A clone one base away is much larger, so this may be a read error. DNA of the CDR3: TGTGCCGGCAGCCGGGGGCAGCGGGAGACCCAGTACTTC. It codes for CAGSRGQRETQYF. The rearrangement joins TRBV9 to TRBJ2-5; tentatively, D is TRBD1 or TRBD2 (6 bases each). Looked up from germline, CDR1 is SGDLS and CDR2 is YYNGEE. The CDR3 consists of 13 residues.

Concerning this clonotype: A much more abundant neighbour one base away suggests this may be a read error. This is likely a read error, given that the CDR3 carries no conserved phenylalanine or tryptophan at its end. The chain recombines TRBV4-1 with TRBJ1-1; D call uncertain. The germline V gene encodes CDR1 MGHRA and CDR2 YSYEKL. V dropped 0 bases and J dropped 0 bases, with 2 bases sitting between them. The CDR3 totals 13 residues. DNA for the CDR3: TGCGCCAGCAGCCAAGATTTGAACACTGAAGCTTTCGTT. Translation: CASSQDLNTEAFV.

This clonotype was counted ten times or more. V and J are TRBV5-1 and TRBJ1-2, with D hard to call. Germline V CDR1 and CDR2: SGHRS, YFSETQ. The CDR3 is 14 amino acids. With 4 bases removed from V and 6 bases from J, the gap between germline ends came to 16 bases. CDR3 region: CASSPGSRAHGYTF. For the CDR3, the DNA is TGCGCCAGCAGCCCGGGGAGTAGGGCCCATGGCTACACCTTC.

The genes are TRBV20-1 and TRBJ2-3; TRBD2 agrees at 7 bases. The CDR3 has 14 residues. Germline V gene lookup returns CDR1 DFQATT and CDR2 SNEGSKA (reference sequence). J was trimmed by 2 bases and V by 3 bases; bases with no gene match: 5. CDR3 protein: CSASLGGFTDTQYF. Here the CDR3 DNA reads TGCAGTGCTAGCCTCGGGGGGTTCACAGATACGCAGTATTTT.

The chain combines TRBV10-3 with TRBJ1-5; D remains unclear. V was trimmed by 6 bases and J by 0 bases, leaving 9 bases between them. Germline V gives CDR1 ENHRY, CDR2 SYGVKD. CDR3 length: 14 residues. The CDR3 DNA reads as TGTGCCATCAGCCCAATGGGTAGCAATCAGCCCCAGCATTTT. Its protein product is CAISPMGSNQPQHF.

This chain links TRBV29-1 with TRBJ1-1; perhaps TRBD1 as D (5 bases). The CDR3 is 16 residues long. CDR1 is SQVTM, CDR2 ANQGSEA, per germline. Trimming took 7 bases from V and 7 from J, leaving 28 bases between them. The CDR3 DNA follows: TGCAGCGCGAGAGAAAATATACAGGTTGGGGGGGGTGAAGCTTTCTTT. This codes for CSARENIQVGGGEAFF.

The chain combines TRBV27 with TRBJ1-2; 7 nucleotides line up with TRBD1. The CDR3 is 15 residues long. The V gene end was trimmed by 5 bases and the J gene end by 4 bases; junction bases not matched to a gene: 10. Per the germline V gene, CDR1 is MNHEY and CDR2 is SMNVEV (reference sequence). The CDR3: CASSRNRDRFYGYTF. In DNA form, the CDR3 reads TGTGCCAGCAGTCGAAACCGGGACAGATTCTATGGCTACACCTTC.

The chain combines TRBV4-1 with TRBJ1-2, with TRBD1 as a possible D gene (5 bases). Per germline, CDR1 MGHRA and CDR2 YSYEKL. Trimming took off 0 bases at V and 0 bases at J, with 11 bases between the two ends. The CDR3 runs to 16 residues. The CDR3 nucleotides read TGCGCCAGCAGCCAAGACACAGGCTTAGCTAACTATGGCTACACCTTC. This codes for CASSQDTGLANYGYTF.

The CDR3 loop is CASSSSQPQHF. CDR3 coding DNA: TGTGCCAGCAGTTCAAGTCAGCCCCAGCATTTT. The chain links TRBV28 to TRBJ1-5; D unclear. In germline, CDR1 is MDHEN, CDR2 SYDVKM. V lost 4 bases and J 6 bases, leaving 4 bases between the germline ends. The CDR3 runs 11 residues. Using reference TRBV28 and TRBJ1-5 for the parts outside the CDR3, the full variable domain is DVKVTQSSRYLVKRTGEKVFLECVQDMDHENMFWYRQDPGLGLRLIYFSYDVKMKEKGDIPEGYSVSREKKERFSLILESASTNQTSMYLCASSSSQPQHFGDGTRLSIL.

This clonotype was counted at least ten times. The chain joins TRBV7-2 to TRBJ1-2, with D possibly being TRBD1 (6 bases). CDR3 length equals 14 residues. Germline V gene data show CDR1 as SGHTA and CDR2 as FQGNSA. V dropped 6 bases and J dropped 8 bases, with 19 bases sitting between them. CDR3 sequence reads: CASSLSPAGAGYTF. CDR3 nucleotides: TGTGCCAGCAGTCTATCCCCGGCAGGGGCGGGCTACACCTTC. Full variable domain (rest looked up from reference TRBV7-2 and TRBJ1-2): GAGVSQSPSNKVTEKGKDVELRCDPISGHTALYWYRQSLGQGLEFLIYFQGNSAPDKSGLPSDRFSAERTGGSVSTLTIQRTQQEDSAVYLCASSLSPAGAGYTFGSGTRLTVV.

The table lists this clonotype with many counts. V and J are TRBV5-1 and TRBJ2-1; TRBD2 aligns across 15 bases. The CDR3 is 16 amino acids. Germline V gene data show CDR1 as SGHRS and CDR2 as YFSETQ. V lost 3 bases, J lost 4 bases, and 2 bases stayed unmatched. DNA of the CDR3: TGCGCCAGCAGCTGGGGGACTAGCGGGGGGTACAATGAGCAGTTCTTC. Translation gives CASSWGTSGGYNEQFF.

The J gene is TRBJ2-2, the V gene TRBV24-1; D possibly corresponds to TRBD1 (6 bases). The CDR3 sequence is 14 residues long. V dropped 5 bases and J dropped 5 bases, with 11 bases sitting between them. The germline gives CDR1 KGHDR, CDR2 SFDVKD. CDR3 sequence reads: CATSGDTVTGELFF. CDR3 DNA: TGTGCCACCAGTGGGGACACGGTAACCGGGGAGCTGTTTTTT.

This clonotype was recorded a few times. The chain links TRBV20-1 to TRBJ2-1; D may be TRBD1 or TRBD2 (6 bases each). The germline V gene has CDR1 DFQATT and CDR2 SNEGSKA (reference sequence). V dropped 5 bases and J dropped 5 bases, with 19 bases sitting between them. The CDR3 consists of 15 residues. The CDR3 coding sequence is TGCAGTGCTGGCCGGCCACGGGGGCCTCACAATGAGCAGTTCTTC. Its translation: CSAGRPRGPHNEQFF.

The V gene is TRBV20-1, the J gene TRBJ2-2, with 7 bases that match TRBD2. The germline gives CDR1 DFQATT, CDR2 SNEGSKA (reference sequence). Trimming removed 0 bases from V and 5 bases from J; junction bases left unmatched: 6. This CDR3 contains 15 residues. The CDR3 sequence: CSARDRQGGTGELFF. CDR3 nucleotide sequence: TGCAGTGCTAGAGATCGGCAGGGAGGGACCGGGGAGCTGTTTTTT.